This entry features one TCR beta chain sequence. Its antigen remains unidentified. This sample is drawn from a study of post-analysis software for immune sequencing data. Study in general: Both relapsing-remitting and secondary progressive multiple sclerosis featured among the disease courses, as did progressive-relapsing multiple sclerosis. Notes on the study in general: TRBV segments more frequent in patients than in controls numbered several and included TRBV5-6, TRBV5-1 and TRBV20-1. Normalized Chao1 diversity was significantly reduced in patients versus controls.

The CDR3 spans 17 residues. CDR1 is MNHNY, CDR2 SVGAGI, per germline (reference sequence). V shed 0 bases and J shed 2 bases, with 14 bases lying between them. Incorporated into the TCR beta cDNA libraries were unique molecular identifiers, which served to reduce PCR and sequencing biases. Researchers reported 400,000 to 600,000 cDNA molecules coming from around 1 to 9.1 million T cells. TCRdb re-derived calls from the PCR reads in MiXCR, one entry per CDR3 protein. This sample has 350,000 to 500,000 distinct CDR3 sequences, with about 39% found just once. Source material: blood. The V call is TRBV6-6, the J call TRBJ1-3; D remains unclear. This clonotype was obtained from a girl aged 2 to 10 with multiple sclerosis. This CDR3 reads CASSYSGRPVPGNTIYF. DNA for the CDR3: TGTGCCAGCAGTTACTCCGGACGACCGGTCCCTGGAAACACCATATATTTT.